This T cell receptor (beta chain) was sequenced during a study of Ad26.COV2.S vaccination and SARS-CoV-2 variants. Study background: In the study, Ad26.COV2.S was injected intramuscularly once, or twice 56 days apart. Study observations and caveats: Total T cell responses, in the TCR breadth and depth analyses, may have been underestimated. Spike-specific TCR breadth in vaccine recipients exceeded that seen in placebo recipients.

The data were produced by immunoSEQ multiplex PCR, yet TCRdb's version contains in-frame clones alone and is incomplete. The sample lists about 470,000 clones; 80% to 95% were seen once. Points on this clone: Its specificity is unknown.

Treatment denoted: around 19 received Ad26.COV2.S at low or high dose, single or two shots; several received placebo; per-sample allocation not given. The investigators took samples on day 63 after the first vaccine or placebo injection. An Ad26 vector expressing Wuhan-strain SARS-CoV-2 spike constituted the vaccine. CDR3 length: 14 amino acids. The germline V gene has CDR1 MDHEN and CDR2 SYDVKM. With 5 bases clipped from V and 5 bases from J, the junction kept 4 bases outside the gene matches. The chain joins TRBV28 to TRBJ2-1, with 9 nucleotides matching TRBD2. The source is a person between 18 and 65 years old who received the Ad26.COV2.S COVID-19 vaccine or a placebo. The source was peripheral blood, collected in a trial of Ad26.COV2.S vaccine versus placebo. This CDR3 is CASSVTSGDNEQFF. The CDR3 DNA is TGTGCCAGCAGTGTGACTAGCGGTGACAATGAGCAGTTCTTC.